Shown below are 21 T cell receptor beta chains from a single sample sequenced in a study of OX40 agonist ivuxolimab in advanced cancers. Method: immunoSEQ multiplex PCR; TCRdb's copy keeps in-frame clones and lacks some. The data hold tens of thousands of clones, with roughly 80% observed a single time. The specimen was CD4+ or CD8+ T cells sorted from blood, collected in a trial of the OX40 agonist ivuxolimab. The origin of the receptors is an adult with an advanced solid tumor such as melanoma, head and neck, liver or kidney cancer.

The CDR3 protein is CASSVSLPSNRNSPLHF. The CDR3 DNA follows: TGTGCCAGCAGCGTATCCCTCCCATCTAACAGGAATTCACCCCTCCACTTT. The rearrangement links TRBV9 to TRBJ1-6; D is possibly TRBD1 (5 bases). Germline assignment: CDR1 SGDLS and CDR2 YYNGEE. Trimming shortened V by 1 base and J by 7 bases, and 18 bases separated the two germline ends. The CDR3 spans 17 residues. Based on the CDR3 plus reference TRBV9 and TRBJ1-6, the full variable domain is DSGVTQTPKHLITATGQRVTLRCSPRSGDLSVYWYQQSLDQGLQFLIQYYNGEERAKGNILERFSAQQFPDLHSELNLSSLELGDSALYFCASSVSLPSNRNSPLHFGNGTRLTVT.

This clone has just one count. This chain joins TRBV21-1 and TRBJ1-1; TRBD1, as called in the table, went unchecked against the DNA. TRBV21-1 is a pseudogene. The CDR3 consists of 17 residues. The DNA for the CDR3 is TGTGCCAGCCGGGACCCAGGGGGACCGAGGAACGGCACTGAAGCTTTCTTT. Its translation: CASRDPGGPRNGTEAFF.

The chain carries TRBV5-6 and TRBJ2-7, with TRBD1 matching 9 bases. The CDR3 is 17 residues long. The germline V gene has CDR1 SGHDT and CDR2 YYEEEE. Losses at the gene ends were 7 bases for V and 5 bases for J; bases not matched to a gene: 19. As DNA, the CDR3 is TGTGCCAGCCAGCGGATGTGGACAGGGGAGTTGAGTCACGAGCAGTACTTC. Residues: CASQRMWTGELSHEQYF.

The chain employs TRBV15 and TRBJ1-1, with 7 positions matching TRBD1. The V gene's germline CDR1 is LNHNV and CDR2 YYDKDF (reference sequence). CDR3 length equals 16 residues. V trimming: 0 bases; J trimming: 7 bases; junction bases outside the gene matches: 11. Here the CDR3 reads CATSRDVEGAEGEAFF. Here the CDR3 DNA reads TGTGCCACCAGCAGAGATGTGGAGGGGGCGGAAGGTGAAGCTTTCTTT.

The chain has TRBV4-1 and TRBJ2-7, with 12 bases aligning to TRBD1. The CDR3 totals 17 residues. V was clipped by 4 bases and J by 5 bases; unmatched bases: 12. Per the germline V gene, CDR1 is MGHRA and CDR2 is YSYEKL. The CDR3 spells CASSPGEVGQGAHEQYV. Here the CDR3 DNA reads TGCGCCAGCAGCCCTGGAGAGGTGGGACAGGGGGCCCACGAGCAGTACGTC.

J is TRBJ1-6 and V is TRBV5-1, with 7 nucleotides matching TRBD1. This CDR3 is built from 14 residues. CDR1 is SGHRS, CDR2 YFSETQ, per germline. The V gene end was trimmed by 0 bases and the J gene end by 14 bases; junction bases not matched to a gene: 8. The CDR3 DNA reads TGCGCCAGCAGCTTGGCACCAGGGGGAAAGTCCCTCCACTTT. Protein sequence: CASSLAPGGKSLHF.

J is TRBJ1-1 and V is TRBV7-2, with D hard to call. V lost 0 bases and J lost 10, with 6 bases in between. Germline V gene data show CDR1 as SGHTA and CDR2 as FQGNSA. This CDR3 spans 11 amino acids. CDR3 region: CASSLAQIAFF. For the CDR3, the DNA is TGTGCCAGCAGCTTAGCGCAGATAGCTTTCTTT.

CDR3 amino acids: CASKRENTEAFF. The CDR3 DNA reads as TGTGCCAGCAAAAGGGAGAACACTGAAGCTTTCTTT. The rearrangement joins TRBV11-3 to TRBJ1-1; D unresolved. Germline CDR1 SGHNT, CDR2 YENEEA. This CDR3 comprises 12 residues. Trimming took 7 bases from V and 1 from J, leaving 7 bases between them.

The sample holds many counts of this clone. Here the CDR3 DNA reads TGTGCCAGCAGCTTCGGACAGGGTGCGACCGGGGAGCTGTTTTTT. Its translation: CASSFGQGATGELFF. The chain carries TRBV7-9 and TRBJ2-2, with 8 bases matching TRBD1. Germline V gene lookup returns CDR1 SEHNR and CDR2 FQNEAQ (reference sequence). The V and J ends lost 3 bases and 5 bases, in that order; junction bases with no gene match: 5. The CDR3 extends over 15 amino acids.

The chain combines TRBV7-9 with TRBJ2-1, with 11 bases aligning to TRBD1. V shed 5 bases, J shed 7 bases, and the junction held 13 bases outside the gene matches. Germline loops: CDR1 SEHNR, CDR2 FQNEAQ (reference sequence). The CDR3 runs to 17 residues. The CDR3 region is CASSPRPRDRGRNEQFF. The CDR3 DNA reads TGTGCCAGCAGCCCCCGACCCAGGGACAGGGGGAGGAATGAGCAGTTCTTC.

The chain employs TRBV28 and TRBJ2-5; D uncertain. There are 12 residues in the CDR3. Germline V gene sequence: CDR1 MDHEN, CDR2 SYDVKM. Trimming took off 1 base at V and 6 bases at J, with 6 bases between the two ends. CDR3 coding DNA: TGTGCCAGCAGTTTATTGGCGAAGACCCAGTACTTC. As protein: CASSLLAKTQYF. The full variable domain, with the rest looked up from reference TRBV28 and TRBJ2-5, is DVKVTQSSRYLVKRTGEKVFLECVQDMDHENMFWYRQDPGLGLRLIYFSYDVKMKEKGDIPEGYSVSREKKERFSLILESASTNQTSMYLCASSLLAKTQYFGPGTRLLVL.

V and J are TRBV2 and TRBJ2-4; D not resolved. CDR1 and CDR2 from the germline V gene are SNHLY and FYNNEI. Trimming removed 8 bases at V and 1 base at J, with 12 bases between. The CDR3 is made up of 14 amino acids. The CDR3 spells CASADRFAKNIQYF. CDR3 nucleotides: TGTGCCAGCGCTGACCGTTTCGCCAAAAACATTCAGTACTTC.

The table lists this clone with a few counts. The rearrangement joins TRBV7-2 to TRBJ1-2; 9 nucleotides line up with TRBD1. Germline V gene lookup returns CDR1 SGHTA and CDR2 FQGNSA. This CDR3 has 13 residues. V was clipped by 7 bases and J by 3 bases; unmatched bases: 3. CDR3 sequence reads: CASTRDRDYGYTF. The CDR3 DNA follows: TGTGCCAGCACCCGGGACAGGGACTATGGCTACACCTTC.

About this clone itself: One junction end does not reproduce the germline sequence, and a read error may be involved. J is TRBJ2-7 and V is TRBV28; D may be TRBD1 (7 bases). In germline, CDR1 is MDHEN, CDR2 SYDVKM. This CDR3 has 12 residues. The CDR3, as DNA: TGTGCCAGCAGCCCCGGACAGGTGGGACTTAACTTC. It is translated as CASSPGQVGLNF.

V gene TRBV7-9 combines with J gene TRBJ1-1; D remains ambiguous. The V end lost 1 base, the J end lost 8 bases, and 11 bases lay between the germline ends. The CDR3 covers 13 residues. Per the germline V gene, CDR1 is SEHNR and CDR2 is FQNEAQ (reference sequence). The CDR3, as DNA: TGTGCCAGCAGCTTAGGAATCAGCAGGGAAGCTTTCTTT. It encodes CASSLGISREAFF.

The rearrangement links TRBV4-2 to TRBJ2-6; D ambiguous. The CDR3 has 15 amino acids. From germline, CDR1 is LGHNA and CDR2 YNFKEQ. Trimming removed 0 bases from V and 3 bases from J, with 6 bases in between. The CDR3 region is CASSQEKNGANVLTF. The CDR3, as DNA: TGTGCCAGCAGCCAAGAAAAGAATGGGGCCAACGTCCTGACTTTC.

J is TRBJ1-5 and V is TRBV7-2; perhaps TRBD1 as D (5 bases). Germline V CDR1 and CDR2: SGHTA, FQGNSA. The CDR3 runs 13 residues. Trimming cost V 4 bases and J 4 bases, with 8 bases left between them. CDR3 loop: CASSWGRNQPQHF. Here the CDR3 DNA reads TGTGCCAGCAGCTGGGGCCGTAATCAGCCCCAGCATTTT.

The rearrangement links TRBV6-5 to TRBJ1-2; D ambiguous. Germline loops: CDR1 MNHEY, CDR2 SVGAGI. The CDR3 runs 13 residues. Between the trimmed V and J ends, which lost 7 bases and 0 bases, there was a span of 9 bases. CDR3 sequence: CASTRRSNYGYTF. The CDR3 DNA sequence: TGTGCCAGCACTCGGAGGTCTAACTATGGCTACACCTTC.

This chain uses TRBV6-5 with TRBJ1-6; 7 nucleotides agree with TRBD1. CDR1 is MNHEY and CDR2 is SVGAGI in the germline V gene. The CDR3 is 14 amino acids. The V gene end was trimmed by 5 bases and the J gene end by 8 bases; junction bases not matched to a gene: 6. The CDR3 nucleotides are TGTGCCAGCAGTACGGACAGGAAGGATTCACCCCTCCACTTT. Protein sequence: CASSTDRKDSPLHF.

The rearrangement uses TRBV4-1 and TRBJ1-2, with 7 bases fitting TRBD1. J was trimmed by 5 bases and V by 4 bases; bases with no gene match: 10. Germline V gene lookup returns CDR1 MGHRA and CDR2 YSYEKL. This CDR3 contains 15 residues. As DNA, the CDR3 is TGCGCCAGCAGCCCCCGGGCGGGACAGTTTTATGGCTACACCTTC. Translated: CASSPRAGQFYGYTF.

In regard to this clone: This may arise from a read error, as a much more abundant clone is one base away. The chain uses TRBV12-2 and TRBJ1-5. TRBV12-2 is reported as a pseudogene. CDR3 length: 15 amino acids. The CDR3 loop reads CANRLIEGPNQPQHF. In DNA form, the CDR3 reads TGTGCAAATCGCTTAATCGAAGGCCCCAATCAGCCCCAGCATTTT.